This T cell receptor (beta chain) comes out of a study of cytomegalovirus exposure and HLA in healthy donors. The CDR3 spans 17 residues. Germline CDR1 is ENHRY and CDR2 is SYGVKD. V shed 3 bases, J shed 0 bases, and the junction held 5 bases outside the gene matches. PCR involved 60 Vbeta and 13 Jbeta primers. Assay: immunoSEQ multiplex PCR; the TCRdb copy retains only in-frame clones and omits some. The data hold 200,000 to 250,000 clones, with 65% to 85% observed a single time. The chain has TRBV10-3 and TRBJ2-7; 13 bases are a match to TRBD2. The sequenced sample consisted of PBMCs. The receptor comes from a boy younger than 10 in good health and CMV-seronegative. CDR3: CAISEKGLAGTSYEQYF. The CDR3 bases are TGTGCCATCAGTGAAAAGGGACTAGCGGGGACCTCCTACGAGCAGTACTTC.